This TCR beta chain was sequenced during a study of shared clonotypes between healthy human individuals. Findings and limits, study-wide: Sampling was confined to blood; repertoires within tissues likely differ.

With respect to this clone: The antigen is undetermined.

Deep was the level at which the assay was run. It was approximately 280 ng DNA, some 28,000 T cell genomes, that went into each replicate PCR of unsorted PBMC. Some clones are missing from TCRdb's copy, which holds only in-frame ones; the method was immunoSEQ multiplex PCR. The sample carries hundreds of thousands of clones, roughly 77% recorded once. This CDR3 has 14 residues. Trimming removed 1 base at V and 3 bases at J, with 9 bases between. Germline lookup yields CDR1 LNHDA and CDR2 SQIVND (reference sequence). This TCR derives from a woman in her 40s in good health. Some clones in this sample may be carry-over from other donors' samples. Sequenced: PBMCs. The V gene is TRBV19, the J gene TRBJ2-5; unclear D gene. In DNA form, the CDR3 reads TGTGCCAGTAGTATAGTTGGCGGAAAAGAGACCCAGTACTTC. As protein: CASSIVGGKETQYF.